Below, 10 T cell receptor beta chains from the same sample are listed, as sequenced in a study of metastatic and nonmetastatic thyroid tumors. Every patient was untreated before thyroid surgery. MiXCR reprocessed the PCR reads for TCRdb. The sample lists more than 35,000 clones, about 18% occurring once. Sequenced input: blood. The receptors derive from a male donor with papillary thyroid cancer or a benign thyroid nodule (not recorded which). Some clones in this sample may be carry-over from other donors' samples.

V gene TRBV12-3 or TRBV12-4 combines with J gene TRBJ2-2, with a tentative D call TRBD1 (6 bases). CDR3 length: 15 amino acids. V was cut by 6 bases and J by 2 bases, with 13 bases left in between. CDR3: CASRADSVNTGELFF. The CDR3 nucleotides read TGTGCCAGCAGGGCGGACAGTGTTAACACCGGGGAGCTGTTTTTT.

V is TRBV20-1 and J is TRBJ2-3; the match to TRBD2 covers 12 bases. V lost 3 bases, J lost 0 bases, and 10 bases stayed unmatched. The CDR3 spans 18 residues. Germline V gene sequence: CDR1 DFQATT, CDR2 SNEGSKA (reference sequence). The CDR3 is CSARLAGGSRGSTDTQYF. The CDR3 region has the DNA TGCAGTGCTAGGCTAGCGGGGGGGTCCCGCGGAAGCACAGATACGCAGTATTTT.

This clone was observed at least ten times. The chain has TRBV10-2 and TRBJ2-1; D is ambiguous. The CDR3 is made up of 11 amino acids. Between the trimmed V and J ends, which lost 7 bases and 6 bases, there was a span of 7 bases. The V gene's germline CDR1 is WSHSY and CDR2 SAAADI. CDR3 loop: CASTGSNEQFF. The DNA for the CDR3 is TGCGCCAGCACTGGGTCCAATGAGCAGTTCTTC.

This clone was seen only a few times. The sample has other DNA sequences that encode this CDR3 too. This chain uses TRBV27 with TRBJ2-5, with 11 positions matching TRBD2. CDR3 length equals 19 residues. Germline V lookup: CDR1 MNHEY, CDR2 SMNVEV (reference sequence). Unmatched junction bases numbered 14, after V lost 1 base and J lost 4 bases. The CDR3 spells CASSLFGGGTSGGGETQYF. Written as DNA, the CDR3 is TGTGCCAGCAGTTTATTCGGGGGGGGGACTAGCGGTGGTGGAGAGACCCAGTACTTC.

This clone was recorded at least ten times. This sample also contains other DNA sequences that code for the same CDR3. The V and J genes are TRBV12-3 or TRBV12-4 and TRBJ1-1; D remains unclear. Trimming shortened V by 3 bases and J by 7 bases, and 15 bases separated the two germline ends. CDR3 size: 14 residues. The CDR3 DNA follows: TGTGCCAGCAGTTTGGCCGAGGGAGGAGATGAAGCTTTCTTT. Translation: CASSLAEGGDEAFF.

This clone has only a few counts. V is TRBV12-3 or TRBV12-4 and J is TRBJ1-5, with D maybe TRBD1 (5 bases). V was trimmed by 6 bases and J by 0 bases, leaving 15 bases between them. The CDR3 has 16 amino acids. The CDR3 DNA sequence: TGTGCCAGCAGCCCCTTCCAGGGTTTTAGCAATCAGCCCCAGCATTTT. Its protein is CASSPFQGFSNQPQHF.

In this sample, this clone turned up once. This sequence joins TRBV7-3 and TRBJ2-2; 9 nucleotides line up with TRBD1. Germline loops: CDR1 SGHTA, CDR2 FQGTGA. The CDR3 extends over 13 amino acids. Trimming took 6 bases from V and 6 from J; bases not matched to a gene: 2. CDR3 bases: TGTGCCAGCAGGGGGACAGGGCCCGGGGAGCTGTTTTTT. Translation: CASRGTGPGELFF.

This clone was counted ten times or more. The chain uses TRBV13 and TRBJ2-1; 9 bases agree with TRBD1. The V gene end was trimmed by 5 bases and the J gene end by 8 bases; junction bases not matched to a gene: 4. CDR3 length equals 13 residues. Germline V gives CDR1 PRHDT, CDR2 FYEKMQ (reference sequence). DNA for the CDR3: TGTGCCAGCAGCCCTACAGGGGGCGATGAGCAGTTCTTC. Its protein is CASSPTGGDEQFF.

This clone appeared a few times. The chain has TRBV12-5 and TRBJ2-2; D is possibly TRBD2 (6 bases). This CDR3 is 19 amino acids long. Trimming removed 8 bases from V and 4 bases from J, with 29 bases in between. Germline V CDR1 and CDR2: LGHNT, FRNRAP. For the CDR3, the DNA is TGTGCTAGTTGTTCCCCTTATTTTCGACACGGAGGGATCACCGGGGAGCTGTTTTTT. The encoded protein is CASCSPYFRHGGITGELFF. Based on the CDR3 plus reference TRBV12-5 and TRBJ2-2, the full variable domain is DARVTQTPRHKVTEMGQEVTMRCQPILGHNTVFWYRQTMMQGLELLAYFRNRAPLDDSGMPKDRFSAEMPDATLATLKIQPSEPRDSAVYFCASCSPYFRHGGITGELFFGEGSRLTVL.

The table lists this clone with many counts. The V call is TRBV24-1, the J call TRBJ2-1; 10 bases line up with TRBD2. J lost 7 bases, V lost 3 bases, and 8 bases had no gene match. CDR1 KGHDR and CDR2 SFDVKD come from the germline V gene. This CDR3 has 16 residues. Written as DNA, the CDR3 is TGTGCCACCAGTGATCCCCTAGCGGGAGTGGGGAATGAGCAGTTCTTC. It yields the protein CATSDPLAGVGNEQFF.